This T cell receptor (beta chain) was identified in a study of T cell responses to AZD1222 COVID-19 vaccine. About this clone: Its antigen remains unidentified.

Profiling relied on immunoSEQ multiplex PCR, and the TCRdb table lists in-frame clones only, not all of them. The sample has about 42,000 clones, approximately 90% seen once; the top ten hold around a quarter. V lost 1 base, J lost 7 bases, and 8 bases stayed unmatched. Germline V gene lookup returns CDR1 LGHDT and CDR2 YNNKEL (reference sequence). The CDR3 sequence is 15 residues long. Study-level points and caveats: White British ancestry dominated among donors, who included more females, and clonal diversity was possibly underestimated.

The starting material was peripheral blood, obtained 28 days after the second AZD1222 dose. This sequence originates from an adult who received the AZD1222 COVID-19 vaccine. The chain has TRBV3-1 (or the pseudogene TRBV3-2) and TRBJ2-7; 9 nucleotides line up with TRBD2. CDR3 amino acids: CASSQVVAGVGEQYF. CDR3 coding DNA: TGTGCCAGCAGCCAAGTCGTAGCGGGAGTGGGGGAGCAGTACTTC.